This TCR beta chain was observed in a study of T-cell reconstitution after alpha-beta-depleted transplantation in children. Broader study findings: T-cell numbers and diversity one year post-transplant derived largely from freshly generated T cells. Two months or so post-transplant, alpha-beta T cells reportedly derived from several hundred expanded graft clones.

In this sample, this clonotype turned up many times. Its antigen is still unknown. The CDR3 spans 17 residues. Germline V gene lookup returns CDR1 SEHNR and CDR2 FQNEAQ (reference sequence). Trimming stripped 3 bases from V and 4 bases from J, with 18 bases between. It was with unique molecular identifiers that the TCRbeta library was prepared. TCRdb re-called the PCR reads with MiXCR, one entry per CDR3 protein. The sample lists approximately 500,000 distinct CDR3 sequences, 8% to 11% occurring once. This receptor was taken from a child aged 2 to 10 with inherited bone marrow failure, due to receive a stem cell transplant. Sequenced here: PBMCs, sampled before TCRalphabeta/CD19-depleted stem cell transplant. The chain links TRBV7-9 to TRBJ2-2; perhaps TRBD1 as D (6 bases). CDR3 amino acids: CASSLGEGERATGELFF. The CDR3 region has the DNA TGTGCCAGCAGCTTGGGAGAGGGGGAAAGGGCCACCGGGGAGCTGTTTTTT. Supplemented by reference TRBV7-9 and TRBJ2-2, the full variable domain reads DTGVSQNPRHKITKRGQNVTFRCDPISEHNRLYWYRQTLGQGPEFLTYFQNEAQLEKSRLLSDRFSAERPKGSFSTLEIQRTEQGDSAMYLCASSLGEGERATGELFFGEGSRLTVL.